This TCR beta chain originates from a study of regulatory T cells in long-lasting Graves disease. About the study: Positivity for TSH receptor antibodies plus over 5 years of antithyroid drugs meant persistent Graves' disease.

Investigators prepared the TCR beta libraries by applying iRepertoire HTBI primers and Arm-PCR of CDR3 regions. One entry per CDR3 protein results from TCRdb running MiXCR on the multiplex PCR reads. Of approximately 470,000 distinct CDR3 sequences listed, less than 25% are singletons. Germline CDR1 reads SGHTA; CDR2 reads FQGTGA. The CDR3 runs to 13 residues. V shed 5 bases and J shed 7 bases, with 14 bases lying between them. Described time point: persistent/refractory GD, antithyroid drugs over 5 years with positive TRAb. Scientists built the TCR library using RNA that was extracted from PBMCs. The chain joins TRBV7-3 to TRBJ1-2, with D possibly being TRBD1 (6 bases). This TCR came from a female donor with Graves disease. Sequenced material: peripheral blood mononuclear cells (PBMCs), taken when the disease was refractory, from a patient treated with antithyroid drugs. The CDR3 sequence is CASSVGQHSGYTF. For the CDR3, the DNA is TGTGCCAGCAGCGTAGGACAGCACTCTGGCTACACCTTC.